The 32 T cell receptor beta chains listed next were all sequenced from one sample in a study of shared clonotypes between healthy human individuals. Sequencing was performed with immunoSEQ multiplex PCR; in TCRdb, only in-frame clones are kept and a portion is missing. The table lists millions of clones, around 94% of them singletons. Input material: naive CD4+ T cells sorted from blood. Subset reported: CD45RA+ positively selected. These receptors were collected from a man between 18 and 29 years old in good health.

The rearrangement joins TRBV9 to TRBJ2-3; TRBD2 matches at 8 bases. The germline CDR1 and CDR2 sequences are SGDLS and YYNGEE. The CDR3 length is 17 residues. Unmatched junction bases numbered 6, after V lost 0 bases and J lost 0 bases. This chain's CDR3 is CASSVVSGGPSTDTQYF. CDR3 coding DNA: TGTGCCAGCAGCGTAGTATCGGGGGGGCCGAGCACAGATACGCAGTATTTT.

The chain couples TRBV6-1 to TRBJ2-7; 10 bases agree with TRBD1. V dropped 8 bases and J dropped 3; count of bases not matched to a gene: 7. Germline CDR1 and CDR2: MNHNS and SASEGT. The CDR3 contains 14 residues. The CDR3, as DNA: TGTGCCAGCTTCCGGACAGGGGGAGTCTACGAGCAGTACTTC. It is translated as CASFRTGGVYEQYF.

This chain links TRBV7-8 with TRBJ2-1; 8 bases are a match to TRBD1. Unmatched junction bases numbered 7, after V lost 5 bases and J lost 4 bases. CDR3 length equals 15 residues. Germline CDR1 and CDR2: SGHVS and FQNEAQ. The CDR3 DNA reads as TGTGCCAGCAGCCCCGACAGGGGAGGATACAATGAGCAGTTCTTC. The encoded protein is CASSPDRGGYNEQFF.

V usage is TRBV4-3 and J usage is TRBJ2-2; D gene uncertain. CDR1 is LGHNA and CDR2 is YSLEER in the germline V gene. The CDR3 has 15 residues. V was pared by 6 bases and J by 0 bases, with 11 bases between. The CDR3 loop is CASSVGAPNTGELFF. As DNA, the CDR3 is TGCGCCAGCAGTGTTGGAGCCCCGAACACCGGGGAGCTGTTTTTT.

CDR3 sequence: CASSELYGSGTF. The CDR3, as DNA: TGTGCCAGCAGTGAACTGTATGGTTCCGGAACCTTC. This chain joins TRBV6-1 and TRBJ1-2, with D hard to call. Germline V gives CDR1 MNHNS, CDR2 SASEGT. The V and J ends lost 2 bases and 14 bases respectively, with 15 bases between them. The length of the CDR3 is 12 residues.

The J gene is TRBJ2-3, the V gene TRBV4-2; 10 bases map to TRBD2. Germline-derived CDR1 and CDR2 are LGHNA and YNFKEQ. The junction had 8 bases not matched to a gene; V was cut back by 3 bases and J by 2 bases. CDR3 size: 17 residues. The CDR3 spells CASSHEAGGAPTDTQYF. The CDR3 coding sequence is TGTGCCAGCAGCCATGAAGCGGGGGGGGCCCCCACAGATACGCAGTATTTT.

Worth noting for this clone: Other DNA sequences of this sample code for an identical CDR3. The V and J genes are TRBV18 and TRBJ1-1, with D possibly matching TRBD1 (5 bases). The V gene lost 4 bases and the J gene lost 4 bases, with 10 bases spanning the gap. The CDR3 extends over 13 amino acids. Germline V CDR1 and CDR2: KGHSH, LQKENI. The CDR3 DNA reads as TGTGCCAGCTCACGGGAGGGGAGCACTGAAGCTTTCTTT. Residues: CASSREGSTEAFF.

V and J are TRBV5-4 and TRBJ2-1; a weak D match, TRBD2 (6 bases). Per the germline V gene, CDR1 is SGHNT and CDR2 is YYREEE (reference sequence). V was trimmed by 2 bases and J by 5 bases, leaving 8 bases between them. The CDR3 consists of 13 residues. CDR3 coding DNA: TGTGCCAGCAGCTTTGGAGGGAACAATGAGCAGTTCTTC. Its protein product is CASSFGGNNEQFF.

The CDR3 bases are TGTGCCAGCAGCTCCCTAGCGGGAGAGACCCAGTACTTC. This translates into CASSSLAGETQYF. The chain uses TRBV13 and TRBJ2-5; 8 bases align to TRBD2. The V segment lost 4 bases and the J segment 4 bases; nucleotides outside the gene matches: 2. CDR1 PRHDT and CDR2 FYEKMQ come from the germline V gene (reference sequence). The CDR3 has 13 amino acids.

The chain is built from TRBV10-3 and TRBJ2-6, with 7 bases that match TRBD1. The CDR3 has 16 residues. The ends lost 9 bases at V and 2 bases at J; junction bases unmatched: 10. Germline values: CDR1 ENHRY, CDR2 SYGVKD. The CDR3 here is CAMLADQGAGANVLTF. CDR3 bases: TGTGCCATGCTTGCCGATCAGGGGGCTGGGGCCAACGTCCTGACTTTC.

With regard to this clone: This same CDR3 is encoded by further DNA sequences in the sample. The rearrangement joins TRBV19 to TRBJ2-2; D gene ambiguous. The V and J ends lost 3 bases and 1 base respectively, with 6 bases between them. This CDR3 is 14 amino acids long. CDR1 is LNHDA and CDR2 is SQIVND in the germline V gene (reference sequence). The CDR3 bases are TGTGCCAGTAGTATCCGAGAGAACACCGGGGAGCTGTTTTTT. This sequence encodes CASSIRENTGELFF.

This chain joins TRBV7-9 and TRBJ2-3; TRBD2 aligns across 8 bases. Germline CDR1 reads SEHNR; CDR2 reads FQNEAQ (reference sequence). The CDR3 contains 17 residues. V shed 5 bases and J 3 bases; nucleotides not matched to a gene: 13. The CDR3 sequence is CASSARTSQGKTDTQYF. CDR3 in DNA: TGTGCCAGCAGCGCCCGGACTAGCCAAGGGAAAACAGATACGCAGTATTTT. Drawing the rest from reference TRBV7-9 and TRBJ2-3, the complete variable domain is DTGVSQNPRHKITKRGQNVTFRCDPISEHNRLYWYRQTLGQGPEFLTYFQNEAQLEKSRLLSDRFSAERPKGSFSTLEIQRTEQGDSAMYLCASSARTSQGKTDTQYFGPGTRLTVL.

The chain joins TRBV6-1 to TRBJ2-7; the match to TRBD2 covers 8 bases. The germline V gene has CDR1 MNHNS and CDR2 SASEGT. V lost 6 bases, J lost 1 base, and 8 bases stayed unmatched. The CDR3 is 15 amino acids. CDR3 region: CASRRSGESSYEQYF. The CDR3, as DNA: TGTGCCAGCAGGCGTAGCGGGGAATCATCCTACGAGCAGTACTTC.

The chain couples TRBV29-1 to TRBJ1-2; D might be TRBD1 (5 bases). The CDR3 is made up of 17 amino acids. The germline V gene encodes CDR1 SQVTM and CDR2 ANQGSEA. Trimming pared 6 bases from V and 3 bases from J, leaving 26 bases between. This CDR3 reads CSVGGGFNRENYYGYTF. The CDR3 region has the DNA TGCAGCGTGGGGGGAGGTTTTAATAGGGAGAACTACTATGGCTACACCTTC.

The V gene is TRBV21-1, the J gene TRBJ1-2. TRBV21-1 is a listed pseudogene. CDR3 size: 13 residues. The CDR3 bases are TGTGCCAGCAGCACCCCGGGTCCCTATGGCTACACCTTC. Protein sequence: CASSTPGPYGYTF.

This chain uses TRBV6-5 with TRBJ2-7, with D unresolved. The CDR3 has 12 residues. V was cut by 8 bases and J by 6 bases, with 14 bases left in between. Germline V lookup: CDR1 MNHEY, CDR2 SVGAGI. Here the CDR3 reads CASGEVVREQYF. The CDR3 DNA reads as TGTGCCAGCGGTGAAGTCGTGCGCGAGCAGTACTTC.

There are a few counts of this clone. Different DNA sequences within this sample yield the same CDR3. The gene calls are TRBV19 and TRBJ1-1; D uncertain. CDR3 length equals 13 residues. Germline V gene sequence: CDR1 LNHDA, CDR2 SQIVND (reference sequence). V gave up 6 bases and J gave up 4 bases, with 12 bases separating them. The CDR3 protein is CASSPFTGTEAFF. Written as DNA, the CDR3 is TGTGCCAGTAGCCCTTTCACCGGCACTGAAGCTTTCTTT.

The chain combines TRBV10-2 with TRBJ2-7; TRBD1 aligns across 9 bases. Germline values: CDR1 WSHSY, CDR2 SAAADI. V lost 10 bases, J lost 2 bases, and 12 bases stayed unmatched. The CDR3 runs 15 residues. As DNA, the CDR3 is TGCGCCAACTACTCCGGGACAGGGCAGACCTACGAGCAGTACTTC. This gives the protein CANYSGTGQTYEQYF.

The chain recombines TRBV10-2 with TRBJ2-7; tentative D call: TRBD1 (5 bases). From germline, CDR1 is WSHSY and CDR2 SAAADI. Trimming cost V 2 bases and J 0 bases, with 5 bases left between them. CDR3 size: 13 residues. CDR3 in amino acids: CASSEQGSYEQYF. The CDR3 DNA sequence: TGCGCCAGCAGTGAGCAGGGCTCCTACGAGCAGTACTTC.

CDR3 sequence: CASKGQGMFGNTIYF. The CDR3 DNA follows: TGTGCCAGCAAGGGACAGGGTATGTTTGGAAACACCATATATTTT. The chain has TRBV25-1 and TRBJ1-3; 9 bases are shared with TRBD1. The CDR3 has 15 amino acids. V dropped 7 bases and J dropped 3; count of bases not matched to a gene: 7. Germline CDR1 MGHDK, CDR2 SYGVNS.

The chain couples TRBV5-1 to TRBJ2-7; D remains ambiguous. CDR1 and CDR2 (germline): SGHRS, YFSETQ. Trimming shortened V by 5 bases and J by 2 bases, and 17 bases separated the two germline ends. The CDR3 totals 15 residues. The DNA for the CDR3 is TGCGCCAGCAGACCTACTCACGCCCCTACCTACGAGCAGTACTTC. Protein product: CASRPTHAPTYEQYF. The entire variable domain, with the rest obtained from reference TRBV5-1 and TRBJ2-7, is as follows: KAGVTQTPRYLIKTRGQQVTLSCSPISGHRSVSWYQQTPGQGLQFLFEYFSETQRNKGNFPGRFSGRQFSNSRSEMNVSTLELGDSALYLCASRPTHAPTYEQYFGPGTRLTVT.

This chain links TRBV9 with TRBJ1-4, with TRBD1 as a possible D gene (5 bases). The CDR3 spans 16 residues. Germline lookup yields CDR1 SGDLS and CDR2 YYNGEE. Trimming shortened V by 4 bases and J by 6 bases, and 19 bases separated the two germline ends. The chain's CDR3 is CASSPSPQGPDEKLFF. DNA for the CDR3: TGTGCCAGCAGCCCTTCACCGCAGGGACCGGATGAAAAACTGTTTTTT.

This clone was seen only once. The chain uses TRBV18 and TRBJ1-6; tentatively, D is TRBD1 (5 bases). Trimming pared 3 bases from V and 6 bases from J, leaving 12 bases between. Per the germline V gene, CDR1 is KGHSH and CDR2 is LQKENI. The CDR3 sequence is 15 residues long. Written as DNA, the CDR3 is TGTGCCAGCTCACCTCGGGACCTGGCTAATTCACCCCTCCACTTT. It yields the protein CASSPRDLANSPLHF.

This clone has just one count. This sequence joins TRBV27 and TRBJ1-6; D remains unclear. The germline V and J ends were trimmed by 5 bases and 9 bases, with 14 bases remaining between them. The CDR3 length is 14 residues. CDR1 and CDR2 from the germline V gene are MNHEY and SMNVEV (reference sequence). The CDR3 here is CASSLLTGVSPLHF. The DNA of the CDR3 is TGTGCCAGCAGTCTACTCACCGGGGTTTCACCCCTCCACTTT.

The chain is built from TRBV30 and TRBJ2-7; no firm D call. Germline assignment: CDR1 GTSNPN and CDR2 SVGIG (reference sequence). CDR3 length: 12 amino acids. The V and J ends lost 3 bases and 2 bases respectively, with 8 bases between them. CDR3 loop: CAWSPITYEQYF. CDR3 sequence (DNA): TGTGCCTGGAGCCCAATAACCTACGAGCAGTACTTC. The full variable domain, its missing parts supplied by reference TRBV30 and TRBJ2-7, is SQTIHQWPATLVQPVGSPLSLECTVEGTSNPNLYWYRQAAGRGLQLLFYSVGIGQISSEVPQNLSASRPQDRQFILSSKKLLLSDSGFYLCAWSPITYEQYFGPGTRLTVT.

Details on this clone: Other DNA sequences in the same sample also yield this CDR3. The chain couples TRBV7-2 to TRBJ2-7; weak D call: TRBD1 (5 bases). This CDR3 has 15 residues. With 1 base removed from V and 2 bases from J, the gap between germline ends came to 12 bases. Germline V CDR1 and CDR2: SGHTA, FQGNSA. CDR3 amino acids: CASSLVGQGAYEQYF. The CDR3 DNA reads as TGTGCCAGCAGCTTAGTGGGTCAGGGTGCCTACGAGCAGTACTTC.

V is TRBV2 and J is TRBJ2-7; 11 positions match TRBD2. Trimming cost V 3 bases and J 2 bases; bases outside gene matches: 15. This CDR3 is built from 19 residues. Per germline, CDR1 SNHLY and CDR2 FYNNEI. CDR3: CASSDWMSSGRSGAYEQYF. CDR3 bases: TGTGCCAGCAGTGATTGGATGTCTAGCGGGAGGAGTGGCGCCTACGAGCAGTACTTC.

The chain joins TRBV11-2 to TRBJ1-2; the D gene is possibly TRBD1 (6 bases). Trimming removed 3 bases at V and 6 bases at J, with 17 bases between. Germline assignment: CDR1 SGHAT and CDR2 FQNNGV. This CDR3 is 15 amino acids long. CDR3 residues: CASSLTGAGGNGYTF. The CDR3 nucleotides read TGTGCCAGCAGCTTGACGGGGGCCGGGGGAAATGGCTACACCTTC.

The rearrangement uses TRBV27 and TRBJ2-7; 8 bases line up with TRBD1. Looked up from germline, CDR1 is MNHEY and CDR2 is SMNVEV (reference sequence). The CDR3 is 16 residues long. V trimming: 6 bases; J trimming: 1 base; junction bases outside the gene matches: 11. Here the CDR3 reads CASSPLDRGDSYEQYF. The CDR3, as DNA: TGTGCCAGCAGCCCCCTCGACAGGGGCGATTCCTACGAGCAGTACTTC.

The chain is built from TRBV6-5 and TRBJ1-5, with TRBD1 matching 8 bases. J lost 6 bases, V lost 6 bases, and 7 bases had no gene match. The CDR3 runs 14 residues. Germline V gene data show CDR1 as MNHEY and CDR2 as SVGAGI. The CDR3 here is CASRIGQGGQPQHF. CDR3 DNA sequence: TGTGCCAGCAGAATAGGACAGGGCGGTCAGCCCCAGCATTTT.

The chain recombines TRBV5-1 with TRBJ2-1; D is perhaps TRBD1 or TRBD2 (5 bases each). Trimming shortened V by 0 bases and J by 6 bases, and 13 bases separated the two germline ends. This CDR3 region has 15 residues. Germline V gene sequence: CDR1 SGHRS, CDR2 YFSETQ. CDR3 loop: CASSLAGTETNEQFF. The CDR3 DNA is TGCGCCAGCAGCTTGGCCGGGACGGAAACCAATGAGCAGTTCTTC.

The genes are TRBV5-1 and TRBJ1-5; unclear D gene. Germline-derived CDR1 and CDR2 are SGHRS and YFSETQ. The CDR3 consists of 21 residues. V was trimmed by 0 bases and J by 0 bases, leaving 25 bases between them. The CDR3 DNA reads TGCGCCAGCAGCTTGGCCATTTTTAAAGCGAAGGTAACCTTTAGCAATCAGCCCCAGCATTTT. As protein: CASSLAIFKAKVTFSNQPQHF.